This is a list of T cell receptor beta chains from one sample in a study of blood T cell repertoires in COVID-19. Sequenced by immunoSEQ multiplex PCR; TCRdb stores in-frame clones only, minus some. The sample includes 200,000 to 250,000 clones, 85% to 90% of them seen just once. The sequenced material came from peripheral blood. The origin of the receptors is a woman in her sixties or seventies with acute or convalescent COVID-19. Each CDR3 is given with its conserved first and last residue. Fields, in order: J gene, D gene, V gene, CDR3 protein. The D gene is left open where the match is weak.

>TRBJ2-6|NA|TRBV7-8
CASSLVRGRSEPANVLTF
>TRBJ2-1|NA|TRBV7-8
CASSPARGTEQFF
>TRBJ2-5|NA|TRBV7-6
CASSLAPETQYF
>TRBJ2-2|NA|TRBV5-1
CASSWGGANTGELFF
>TRBJ1-1|TRBD1|TRBV13
CASSRQGMNAFF
>TRBJ1-1|NA|TRBV2
CASTRISTEAFF
>TRBJ2-6|NA|TRBV4-3
CASSHLYSGANVLTF
>TRBJ2-6|NA|TRBV6-2/TRBV6-3
CASSLDSLSGANVLTF
>TRBJ1-4|NA|TRBV28
CASSLEQGNEKLFF
>TRBJ2-3|TRBD2|TRBV7-9
CASSSRLAEITDTQYF
>TRBJ2-2|TRBD1|TRBV19
CASSIPRTGAGELFF
>TRBJ2-2|NA|TRBV5-4
CASSTQGNTGELFF
>TRBJ2-7|TRBD1|TRBV2
CASSEGGTGKDEQYF
>TRBJ2-7|TRBD1|TRBV27
CASSRDRRYEQYF
>TRBJ2-7|NA|TRBV30
CAWSPQAGKSYEQYF
>TRBJ1-3|TRBD1|TRBV6-5
CASTPDRGLRNTIYF
>TRBJ2-1|TRBD2|TRBV6-2/TRBV6-3
CASSGGSVGNEQFF
>TRBJ1-2|TRBD1|TRBV6-5
CASKPGQGATYGYTF
>TRBJ2-7|NA|TRBV29-1
CSVSQGYEQYF
>TRBJ2-7|TRBD1|TRBV18
CASSEQGPYEQYF
>TRBJ1-5|NA|TRBV7-2
CASSPDMFSNQPQHF
>TRBJ1-1|NA|TRBV27
CASSSWTDKNTEAFF
>TRBJ1-4|NA|TRBV19
CASSISVNEKLFF
>TRBJ2-7|NA|TRBV9
CASSVAGTPLYEQYF
>TRBJ1-5|TRBD1|TRBV2
CASRGGTGPYSNQPQHF
>TRBJ1-2|NA|TRBV7-2
CASSLDGIGYTF
>TRBJ1-1|TRBD1|TRBV7-6
CASSSTGGKGTEAFF
>TRBJ1-2|NA|TRBV2
CASKQQGGLGGYTF
>TRBJ1-1|NA|TRBV5-5
CASSLVPGGEAFF